The 29 T cell receptor beta chains listed next were all sequenced from one sample in a study of shared clonotypes between healthy human individuals. The repertoire was sequenced with immunoSEQ multiplex PCR; TCRdb's copy has only in-frame clones and lacks some. Of approximately 1.1 million clones listed, around 78% are singletons. Sample: memory CD4+ T cells from PBMCs. Sample subset: CD45RA-negative fraction. These receptors were taken from a man between 18 and 35 years old in good health. Some clones in this sample may be carry-over from other donors' samples.

In its sample, this clone was seen once. Other DNA variants within this sample encode the same CDR3. The chain carries TRBV6-5 and TRBJ2-2, with a weak D call TRBD1 (7 bases). This CDR3 spans 15 amino acids. Trimming removed 8 bases at V and 1 base at J, with 14 bases between. Germline V gene data show CDR1 as MNHEY and CDR2 as SVGAGI. This CDR3 is CASSNRGLNTGELFF. CDR3 sequence (DNA): TGTGCCAGCTCAAACAGGGGACTGAACACCGGGGAGCTGTTTTTT.

The V and J genes are TRBV6-5 and TRBJ2-2; 9 nucleotides align to TRBD1. V shed 6 bases, J shed 6 bases, and the junction held 5 bases outside the gene matches. CDR1 MNHEY and CDR2 SVGAGI come from the germline V gene. The CDR3 is 14 amino acids. CDR3 region: CASSPGQGPGELFF. The CDR3 region has the DNA TGTGCCAGCAGCCCGGGACAGGGACCCGGGGAGCTGTTTTTT.

The table lists this clone with a count of one. The J gene is TRBJ1-1, the V gene TRBV10-1; the match to TRBD1 covers 8 bases. V lost 8 bases, J lost 7 bases, and 12 bases stayed unmatched. The length of the CDR3 is 14 residues. Germline CDR1 WNHNN, CDR2 SYGVQD (reference sequence). CDR3 sequence: CASSPPDRDREAFF. For the CDR3, the DNA is TGCGCCAGCTCACCCCCGGACAGGGACCGTGAAGCTTTCTTT.

V usage is TRBV27 and J usage is TRBJ2-2; TRBD2 agrees at 9 bases. Trimming cost V 6 bases and J 3 bases; bases outside gene matches: 17. This CDR3 is built from 19 residues. Per germline, CDR1 MNHEY and CDR2 SMNVEV (reference sequence). The CDR3 spells CASRVHRVTREGDTGELFF. The CDR3 DNA reads TGTGCCAGCAGGGTCCACAGGGTAACGCGGGAGGGGGACACCGGGGAGCTGTTTTTT.

The chain uses TRBV29-1 and TRBJ2-5; TRBD2 agrees at 9 bases. CDR1 and CDR2 (germline): SQVTM, ANQGSEA. This CDR3 is built from 15 residues. V was clipped by 4 bases and J by 1 base; unmatched bases: 7. The CDR3 bases are TGCAGCGTTGTGTGGCTAGCGGGAACCCAAGAGACCCAGTACTTC. It codes for CSVVWLAGTQETQYF.

J is TRBJ2-7 and V is TRBV27; D ambiguous. V was trimmed by 9 bases and J by 4 bases, leaving 16 bases between them. Per the germline V gene, CDR1 is MNHEY and CDR2 is SMNVEV (reference sequence). The CDR3 has 13 amino acids. As DNA, the CDR3 is TGTGCCAGTCAGTCTCTGTTCGATTACGAGCAGTACTTC. Protein: CASQSLFDYEQYF.

This rearrangement joins TRBV4-1 to TRBJ2-1; 9 bases line up with TRBD2. This CDR3 comprises 14 residues. The J segment lost 10 bases and the V segment lost 4 bases, leaving 8 bases of the junction unmatched. Germline loops: CDR1 MGHRA, CDR2 YSYEKL. The CDR3 protein is CASSRAGGPGEQFF. Here the CDR3 DNA reads TGCGCCAGCAGCCGGGCGGGAGGGCCGGGAGAGCAGTTCTTC.

The chain links TRBV28 to TRBJ2-5; no definite D call. CDR3 length: 15 amino acids. Germline V gene data show CDR1 as MDHEN and CDR2 as SYDVKM. V gave up 2 bases and J gave up 1 base, with 11 bases separating them. CDR3 region: CASSLIGPVQETQYF. The CDR3 nucleotides read TGTGCCAGCAGTTTAATCGGACCGGTCCAAGAGACCCAGTACTTC.

Comments on this clone: Other DNA sequences in the sample encode the same CDR3. The V call is TRBV7-9, the J call TRBJ1-2; 9 bases line up with TRBD1. The CDR3 consists of 13 residues. Germline V gene data show CDR1 as SEHNR and CDR2 as FQNEAQ (reference sequence). The V gene end was trimmed by 5 bases and the J gene end by 5 bases; junction bases not matched to a gene: 3. CDR3: CASSPGTGYGYTF. CDR3 DNA: TGTGCCAGCAGCCCCGGGACAGGGTATGGCTACACCTTC.

V is TRBV29-1 and J is TRBJ2-1, with a weak D call TRBD2 (5 bases). The V gene's germline CDR1 is SQVTM and CDR2 ANQGSEA. The V end was cut by 4 bases, the J end by 5 bases, with 15 bases between. CDR3 size: 14 residues. CDR3 nucleotide sequence: TGCAGCGTTGTTGGAACAGCGGCTCACAATGAGCAGTTCTTC. Translating gives CSVVGTAAHNEQFF.

CDR3 region: CASSLAQGVGDTQYF. CDR3 coding DNA: TGTGCCAGCAGCTTGGCCCAGGGGGTGGGAGATACGCAGTATTTT. The rearrangement joins TRBV7-2 to TRBJ2-3; 7 nucleotides line up with TRBD1. Trimming cost V 3 bases and J 5 bases; bases outside gene matches: 8. Germline assignment: CDR1 SGHTA and CDR2 FQGNSA. CDR3 length equals 15 residues.

This chain connects TRBV19 to TRBJ1-2; D perhaps matches TRBD1 (5 bases). Germline assignment: CDR1 LNHDA and CDR2 SQIVND (reference sequence). The CDR3 length is 12 residues. The V and J ends lost 5 bases and 3 bases respectively, with 7 bases between them. CDR3 residues: CASSWGYYGYTF. CDR3 sequence (DNA): TGTGCCAGTAGTTGGGGCTACTATGGCTACACCTTC.

In the case of this clone: The sample has other DNA sequences that encode this CDR3 too. The chain carries TRBV5-1 and TRBJ1-2, with 9 bases that match TRBD1. The germline V gene has CDR1 SGHRS and CDR2 YFSETQ. Trimming removed 3 bases from V and 4 bases from J; junction bases left unmatched: 4. CDR3 length equals 14 residues. Here the CDR3 DNA reads TGCGCCAGCAGCTCGACAGGGGGTGCCTATGGCTACACCTTC. This gives the protein CASSSTGGAYGYTF.

The CDR3, as DNA: TGTGCCCTGACAGAGAACACTGAAGCTTTCTTT. As protein: CALTENTEAFF. The V gene is TRBV30, the J gene TRBJ1-1, with D perhaps TRBD1 (5 bases). Deletions cut 8 bases from V and 1 base from J, with 8 bases between. In germline, CDR1 is GTSNPN, CDR2 SVGIG (reference sequence). This CDR3 region has 11 residues.

The CDR3 sequence: CASSRGQGSGRVDEQFF. The CDR3, as DNA: TGTGCCAGCAGCCGGGGCCAGGGTAGCGGGAGGGTCGATGAGCAGTTCTTC. V usage is TRBV11-2 and J usage is TRBJ2-1, with TRBD2 matching 11 bases. Germline CDR1 reads SGHAT; CDR2 reads FQNNGV. V shed 5 bases, J shed 8 bases, and the junction held 14 bases outside the gene matches. CDR3 length: 17 amino acids. The complete variable domain, with remaining parts taken from reference TRBV11-2 and TRBJ2-1, reads EAGVAQSPRYKIIEKRQSVAFWCNPISGHATLYWYQQILGQGPKLLIQFQNNGVVDDSQLPKDRFSAERLKGVDSTLKIQPAKLEDSAVYLCASSRGQGSGRVDEQFFGPGTRLTVL.

The rearrangement uses TRBV9 and TRBJ2-7; TRBD2 matches 11 bases. The ends lost 0 bases at V and 3 bases at J; junction bases unmatched: 5. Per the germline V gene, CDR1 is SGDLS and CDR2 is YYNGEE. CDR3 length: 16 residues. The CDR3 nucleotides read TGTGCCAGCAGCGTAGGGGGGACTAGCGGTCTCTACGAGCAGTACTTC. This sequence encodes CASSVGGTSGLYEQYF.

This rearrangement joins TRBV5-4 to TRBJ2-3; no firm D call. The CDR3 has 13 amino acids. Trimming cost V 5 bases and J 3 bases, with 10 bases left between them. Germline CDR1 and CDR2: SGHNT and YYREEE (reference sequence). The CDR3, as DNA: TGTGCCAGCAGTATTGAGAGGACAGATACGCAGTATTTT. Translating it yields CASSIERTDTQYF.

This clone has a single count. V and J are TRBV15 and TRBJ2-3; D possibly corresponds to TRBD1 (6 bases). In germline, CDR1 is LNHNV, CDR2 YYDKDF (reference sequence). Trimming took off 0 bases at V and 4 bases at J, with 23 bases between the two ends. The CDR3 extends over 19 amino acids. The DNA for the CDR3 is TGTGCCACCAGCAGAGATGCTCACGAGGGAACAGGGTGGGCAGATACGCAGTATTTT. As protein: CATSRDAHEGTGWADTQYF.

This chain joins TRBV28 and TRBJ2-1; 13 bases fit TRBD2. Germline CDR1 MDHEN, CDR2 SYDVKM. The J segment lost 4 bases and the V segment lost 5 bases, leaving 8 bases of the junction unmatched. This CDR3 comprises 17 residues. The CDR3 protein is CASSPGWGLAGYNEQFF. The DNA of the CDR3 is TGTGCCAGCAGTCCGGGGTGGGGACTAGCGGGATACAATGAGCAGTTCTTC.

The chain couples TRBV19 to TRBJ2-2; 9 positions agree with TRBD2. The V segment lost 7 bases and the J segment 4 bases; nucleotides outside the gene matches: 4. Germline assignment: CDR1 LNHDA and CDR2 SQIVND (reference sequence). This CDR3 spans 14 amino acids. The CDR3 region has the DNA TGTGCCAGTACCGGCGGGAGGGCCACCGGGGAGCTGTTTTTT. This gives the protein CASTGGRATGELFF.

V and J are TRBV9 and TRBJ1-1; TRBD1 is a possible D gene (6 bases). Trimming left V 0 bases short and J 4 bases short, with 19 bases between. The CDR3 covers 17 residues. Germline CDR1 and CDR2: SGDLS and YYNGEE. The CDR3 DNA sequence: TGTGCCAGCAGCGTAGACGGGGGGCGAAGACCCGCCACTGAAGCTTTCTTT. This translates into CASSVDGGRRPATEAFF.

The genes are TRBV6-6 and TRBJ2-1; D possibly corresponds to TRBD2 (5 bases). CDR3 length: 13 residues. Looked up from germline, CDR1 is MNHNY and CDR2 is SVGAGI (reference sequence). V shed 6 bases and J shed 9 bases, with 15 bases lying between them. The CDR3 nucleotides read TGTGCCAGCAGACCCACTAGAATGGGTGAGCAGTTCTTC. Protein product: CASRPTRMGEQFF.

A few counts support this clone. The chain is built from TRBV18 and TRBJ1-5; TRBD1 aligns across 9 bases. This CDR3 contains 16 residues. Looked up from germline, CDR1 is KGHSH and CDR2 is LQKENI. V trimming: 5 bases; J trimming: 3 bases; junction bases outside the gene matches: 8. The CDR3 DNA follows: TGTGCCAGCTCATCTCTGGACAGGGGCCTCAATCAGCCCCAGCATTTT. Protein product: CASSSLDRGLNQPQHF.

The gene calls are TRBV5-1 and TRBJ2-3, with D perhaps matching TRBD2 (6 bases). The V and J ends lost 6 bases and 1 base respectively, with 18 bases between them. The CDR3 is 16 amino acids. CDR1 is SGHRS and CDR2 is YFSETQ in the germline V gene. In DNA form, the CDR3 reads TGCGCCAGCAACCAAAGGGCGGGGTCTGGCACAGATACGCAGTATTTT. Translated: CASNQRAGSGTDTQYF.

This clone was recorded a few times. The rearrangement links TRBV7-9 to TRBJ1-4; D not resolved. The V and J ends lost 4 bases and 0 bases respectively, with 12 bases between them. The CDR3 consists of 16 residues. Looked up from germline, CDR1 is SEHNR and CDR2 is FQNEAQ (reference sequence). The CDR3, as DNA: TGTGCCAGCAGCTCCGAAATTGTAGCAACTAATGAAAAACTGTTTTTT. Translation: CASSSEIVATNEKLFF. The whole variable domain, filled in from reference TRBV7-9 and TRBJ1-4, reads DTGVSQNPRHKITKRGQNVTFRCDPISEHNRLYWYRQTLGQGPEFLTYFQNEAQLEKSRLLSDRFSAERPKGSFSTLEIQRTEQGDSAMYLCASSSEIVATNEKLFFGSGTQLSVL.

CDR3 nucleotides: TGCGCCAGCAGCTTGGGGTACGTAGAGACCCAGTACTTC. Encoded protein: CASSLGYVETQYF. The chain employs TRBV5-1 and TRBJ2-5; no clear D. Germline V gives CDR1 SGHRS, CDR2 YFSETQ. The CDR3 spans 13 residues. V lost 0 bases and J 4 bases, leaving 7 bases between the germline ends.

The J gene is TRBJ2-2, the V gene TRBV5-1; TRBD2 matches at 9 bases. The CDR3 loop spans 17 amino acids. The V gene end was trimmed by 0 bases and the J gene end by 6 bases; junction bases not matched to a gene: 9. Per germline, CDR1 SGHRS and CDR2 YFSETQ. The CDR3 DNA reads as TGCGCCAGCAGCTTGGCCGTGGGACTAGCAAGTGCCGGGGAGCTGTTTTTT. Protein: CASSLAVGLASAGELFF.

This sequence joins TRBV10-1 and TRBJ2-2; D may be TRBD2 (6 bases). The CDR3 loop spans 15 amino acids. Germline V CDR1 and CDR2: WNHNN, SYGVQD (reference sequence). V lost 0 bases to trimming and J lost 5 bases, with 10 bases between them. The CDR3 protein is CASSESSGGTGELFF. In nucleotides, the CDR3 is TGCGCCAGCAGTGAGTCTAGCGGCGGGACCGGGGAGCTGTTTTTT.

This sequence joins TRBV7-9 and TRBJ2-7; 14 positions agree with TRBD2. V lost 5 bases and J lost 9; bases outside the gene matches: 9. CDR3 size: 15 residues. CDR1 and CDR2 (germline): SEHNR, FQNEAQ (reference sequence). The CDR3 region has the DNA TGTGCCAGCAGCCAGGGACTAGCGGGAGATCGTCGGCAGTACTTC. Encoded protein: CASSQGLAGDRRQYF.